Listed below are T cell receptor beta chains from one sample, sequenced in a study of cytomegalovirus exposure and HLA in healthy donors. Generated by immunoSEQ multiplex PCR, the TCRdb table keeps only in-frame clones and is missing some. The sample holds some 110,000 clones, around 75% seen once. The source material was PBMCs. The receptors derive from a man aged 35 to 55 in good health and CMV-seronegative. Each CDR3 is given with its conserved first and last residue. A D gene is named only where the DNA matches it firmly. Clone size is shown for a subset of rows, as once, few, many or a class of expanded clone.

V	size	D	J	CDR3	DNA
TRBV12-5	.	TRBD2	TRBJ2-5	CASGLGLGLAGERETQYF	TGTGCTAGTGGTTTGGGGCTCGGACTAGCGGGGGAACGGGAGACCCAGTACTTC
TRBV27	once	TRBD2	TRBJ2-2	CASSLFGGTSGELFF	TGTGCCAGCAGTTTATTCGGGGGGACGAGCGGGGAGCTGTTTTTT
TRBV6-1	.	TRBD1	TRBJ2-7	CASNRPGQGSHEQYF	TGTGCCAGCAACAGACCGGGACAGGGTTCCCACGAGCAGTACTTC
TRBV21-1	.	.	TRBJ2-7	CASLPKQQEEPLTYEQYF	TGTGCCAGCCTCCCGAAGCAGCAAGAGGAGCCCCTTACCTACGAGCAGTACTTC
TRBV27	.	.	TRBJ2-6	CASSLYDKSGANVLTF	TGTGCCAGCAGTTTATACGACAAGTCTGGGGCCAACGTCCTGACTTTC
TRBV6-1	.	TRBD1	TRBJ2-7	CASSEAHGDRGVNF	TGTGCCAGCAGTGAAGCGCATGGGGACAGGGGAGTTAATTTC
TRBV11-2	.	.	TRBJ2-7	CASSRSVEQYF	TGTGCCAGCAGCCGCTCGGTCGAGCAGTACTTC
TRBV6-6	few	.	TRBJ1-1	CASNGYGDSTEAFF	TGTGCCAGCAATGGGTACGGGGACTCGACTGAAGCTTTCTTT
TRBV4-1	few	.	TRBJ2-2	CASSHDPHLQGSGTGELFF	TGCGCCAGCAGCCACGATCCCCATTTACAGGGATCGGGCACCGGGGAGCTGTTTTTT
TRBV19	few	.	TRBJ2-4	CASSKALRLAKNIQYF	TGTGCCAGTAGTAAAGCCCTCCGATTAGCCAAAAACATTCAGTACTTC
TRBV5-1	.	TRBD2	TRBJ2-3	CASSLVTRGGRTDTQYF	TGCGCCAGCAGCTTGGTTACGCGGGGGGGCCGGACAGATACGCAGTATTTT
TRBV10-3	once	TRBD1	TRBJ1-2	CASQGQGTLYYGYTF	TGTGCCTCCCAGGGACAGGGCACTCTTTACTATGGCTACACCTTC
TRBV4-2	.	TRBD1	TRBJ2-3	CASSPGQGETDTQYF	TGTGCCAGCAGCCCGGGACAGGGAGAAACAGATACGCAGTATTTT
TRBV6-5	.	TRBD1	TRBJ2-7	CASSQWTGYEQYF	TGTGCCAGCAGCCAATGGACAGGATACGAGCAGTACTTC
TRBV11-2	few	.	TRBJ2-3	CASSLPSTDTQYF	TGTGCCAGCAGCTTACCTAGCACAGATACGCAGTATTTT
TRBV5-5	.	TRBD1	TRBJ2-7	CASSLLVTGGYEQYF	TGTGCCAGCAGCTTGTTAGTGACAGGGGGCTACGAGCAGTACTTC
TRBV2	.	.	TRBJ2-5	CASSVLLAQETQYF	TGTGCCAGCAGTGTACTCCTCGCACAAGAGACCCAGTACTTC
TRBV10-3	few	.	TRBJ1-3	CAISRALLGGNTIYF	TGTGCCATCAGCCGAGCTTTACTGGGCGGAAACACCATATATTTT
TRBV7-2	.	.	TRBJ2-5	CASSLWVGAETQYF	TGTGCCAGCAGCTTATGGGTGGGCGCGGAGACCCAGTACTTC
TRBV7-6	.	.	TRBJ2-7	CASSLIVTYEQYF	TGTGCCAGCAGCTTAATAGTGACCTACGAGCAGTACTTC
TRBV2	.	.	TRBJ2-7	CASSFPGRAAYEQYF	TGTGCCAGCAGTTTCCCAGGCAGGGCGGCCTACGAGCAGTACTTC
TRBV19	.	TRBD1	TRBJ1-1	CASKRQGTNTEAFF	TGTGCCAGTAAACGACAGGGGACGAACACTGAAGCTTTCTTT
TRBV6-6	.	.	TRBJ2-4	CASSRSGAKNIQYF	TGTGCCAGCAGCCGTTCAGGGGCCAAAAACATTCAGTACTTC
TRBV13	.	.	TRBJ2-7	CASSLGDSSYEQYF	TGTGCCAGCAGCTTAGGGGACAGCTCCTACGAGCAGTACTTC
TRBV2	.	.	TRBJ2-7	CASSSRPRSRGYEQYF	TGTGCCAGCAGTTCCCGCCCGCGGTCCAGAGGGTACGAGCAGTACTTC
TRBV5-3	.	TRBD2	TRBJ2-5	CARTVAGGQETQYF	TGTGCCAGAACGGTAGCGGGGGGGCAAGAGACCCAGTACTTC
TRBV6-1	.	.	TRBJ2-5	CASSDLQGFQETQYF	TGTGCCAGCAGTGATCTACAGGGTTTTCAAGAGACCCAGTACTTC
TRBV6-1	.	TRBD1	TRBJ1-6	CASSVYRGHNSPLHF	TGTGCCAGCAGTGTCTACAGGGGGCATAATTCACCCCTCCACTTT
TRBV2	.	.	TRBJ1-1	CASSEIRGTNTEAFF	TGTGCCAGCAGTGAAATACGGGGTACGAACACTGAAGCTTTCTTT
TRBV19	few	.	TRBJ2-2	CASSISRTRVGELFF	TGTGCCAGTAGTATATCTCGGACTCGGGTCGGGGAGCTGTTTTTT
TRBV7-2	.	.	TRBJ2-3	CASSLEGETDTQYF	TGTGCCAGCAGCCTCGAGGGGGAGACAGATACGCAGTATTTT
TRBV7-9	.	.	TRBJ1-1	CASSLSGAGTEAFF	TGTGCCAGCAGCTTAAGTGGGGCAGGCACTGAAGCTTTCTTT
TRBV4-1	.	.	TRBJ2-5	CASSHPWAGEETQYF	TGCGCCAGCAGCCACCCATGGGCAGGGGAAGAGACCCAGTACTTC
TRBV29-1	.	.	TRBJ2-3	CSVGPYRDTQYF	TGCAGCGTGGGCCCGTATAGAGATACGCAGTATTTT
TRBV5-1	.	TRBD1	TRBJ1-4	CASSQDRVGEKLFF	TGCGCCAGCAGCCAAGACAGGGTGGGTGAAAAACTGTTTTTT
TRBV6-5	.	TRBD2	TRBJ2-7	CASRQSGGSSYEQYF	TGTGCCAGCAGACAGAGCGGGGGGAGCTCCTACGAGCAGTACTTC
TRBV15	.	TRBD1	TRBJ1-3	CATTQTGSGNTIYF	TGTGCCACCACCCAGACAGGGTCCGGAAACACCATATATTTT
TRBV6-1	.	.	TRBJ1-1	CASSEGGRNTEAFF	TGTGCCAGCAGTGAGGGGGGAAGGAACACTGAAGCTTTCTTT
TRBV27	.	TRBD2	TRBJ2-1	CASSQRGGRANEQFF	TGTGCCAGCAGCCAGCGGGGGGGCCGGGCTAATGAGCAGTTCTTC
TRBV7-2	.	TRBD1	TRBJ2-6	CASSRGQGLLGANVLTF	TGTGCCAGCAGCAGAGGACAGGGGCTTCTTGGGGCCAACGTCCTGACTTTC
TRBV11-3	.	.	TRBJ2-1	CASSPEGGAVNEQFF	TGTGCCAGCAGCCCCGAGGGGGGGGCGGTAAATGAGCAGTTCTTC
TRBV5-5	few	TRBD2	TRBJ2-2	CASSPRGGASGELFF	TGTGCCAGCAGCCCCCGGGGGGGGGCCTCCGGGGAGCTGTTTTTT
TRBV18	.	TRBD1	TRBJ1-3	CASSKDRAGNTIYF	TGTGCCAGCTCAAAAGACAGGGCTGGAAACACCATATATTTT
TRBV5-1	.	.	TRBJ1-2	CASSLESTGNYGYTF	TGCGCCAGCAGCTTGGAATCGACAGGCAACTATGGCTACACCTTC
TRBV4-1	.	.	TRBJ1-2	CASSQGDIRGNYGYTF	TGCGCCAGCAGCCAAGGAGACATCAGGGGTAACTATGGCTACACCTTC
TRBV2	.	TRBD1	TRBJ2-3	CASSVGQGDADTQYF	TGTGCCAGCAGTGTTGGGCAGGGGGACGCAGATACGCAGTATTTT